This TCR beta chain appears in the sequencing data of a study of T cells in Graves' hyperthyroidism and ophthalmopathy. This clonotype has a count of ten or more. The antigen is not known. Germline CDR1 reads LGHDT; CDR2 reads YNNKEL (reference sequence). Between the trimmed V and J ends, which lost 1 base and 5 bases, there was a span of 15 bases. The CDR3 is made up of 15 amino acids. RNA transcripts gave rise to amplified TCR beta CDR3 regions. The TCR CDR3 was amplified in a first-round RT-PCR using the HTBI primer set. TCRdb recomputed calls from the multiplex PCR reads with MiXCR, one row per CDR3 protein. This sample has about 320,000 distinct CDR3 sequences, with 16% found just once. No progression to ophthalmopathy during 18 months of follow-up defined stable disease. The study enrolled patients aged 18 to 65 with newly diagnosed hyperthyroidism of under 2 months' duration. Findings and caveats of the study: The model forecast ophthalmopathy, anticipating it by a median around 6.9 months before onset. Also found in blood were most expanded thyroid clonotypes above 0.001.

Sequences were obtained from blood. This chain uses TRBV3-1 with TRBJ2-7; tentatively, D is TRBD2 (5 bases). The receptor was isolated from a man aged 25 to 45 with Graves' hyperthyroidism. CDR3: CASSQVAPVRDEQYF. CDR3 DNA: TGTGCCAGCAGCCAAGTTGCCCCTGTGCGGGACGAGCAGTACTTC.